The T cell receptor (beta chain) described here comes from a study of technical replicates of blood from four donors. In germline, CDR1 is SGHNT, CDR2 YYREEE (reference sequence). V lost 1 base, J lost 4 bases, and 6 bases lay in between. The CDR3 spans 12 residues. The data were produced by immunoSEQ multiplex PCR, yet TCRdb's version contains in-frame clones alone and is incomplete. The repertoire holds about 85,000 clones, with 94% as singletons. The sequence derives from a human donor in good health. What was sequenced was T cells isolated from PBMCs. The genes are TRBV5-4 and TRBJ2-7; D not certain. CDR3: CASSLFSYEQYF. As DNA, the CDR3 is TGTGCCAGCAGCTTGTTTAGTTACGAGCAGTACTTC.